This TCR beta chain was profiled in a study of human T cells and chemical hapten exposure. Each CDR3 protein gets one entry after TCRdb re-called the RACE reads with MiXCR. The sample holds roughly 84,000 distinct CDR3 sequences, 10% to 13% seen once. CDR1 is MNHNY and CDR2 is SVGAGI in the germline V gene (reference sequence). V gave up 0 bases and J gave up 0 bases, with 12 bases separating them. This CDR3 is built from 16 residues. Regarding time point: patch test 3, about 24 weeks after DPC sensitization. The sample's treatment: therapeutic diphenylcyclopropenone sensitization with weekly scalp DPC.

Here the sequenced sample was whole blood, taken in connection with sensitization to the hapten diphenylcyclopropenone (DPC). This clonotype was sampled from a woman in her fifties or sixties with alopecia areata. Some clones in this sample may be carry-over from other donors' samples. V and J are TRBV6-6 and TRBJ2-7; weak D call: TRBD1 (6 bases). The CDR3, as DNA: TGTGCCAGCAGTTACTCGAAAGACAGGTTCTCCTACGAGCAGTACTTC. It encodes CASSYSKDRFSYEQYF.